This section outlines one T cell receptor beta chain sequence together with its context. The record originates from a study of blood T cell repertoires in COVID-19. As for the study in general: Sample material is recorded as cDNA or gDNA derived from T cells, B-cell-depleted T cells, or PBMCs.

V gave up 5 bases and J gave up 2 bases; unmatched junction bases: 5. Germline CDR1 is KGHSH and CDR2 is LQKENI. CDR3 size: 14 residues. In the source study's methods: Amplifying reference gene primers gave estimates of nucleated cell counts. Clones were read by immunoSEQ multiplex PCR, and TCRdb kept only the in-frame ones, dropping some. Clonal size and the V and J genes are those of that table, whereas D and trimming came from the DNA. The table lists around 120,000 clones, about three quarters of them singletons, with approximately 2.3% in the top ten. The rearrangement uses TRBV18 and TRBJ2-7; 8 bases fit TRBD2. Sequencing was performed on peripheral blood. The receptor comes from a woman between 65 and 79 years old with acute or convalescent COVID-19. DNA of the CDR3: TGTGCCAGCTCAGAGCGGGGGTTCGCCTACGAGCAGTACTTC. Translating gives CASSERGFAYEQYF.